These 5 T cell receptor beta chains originate from one sample sequenced in a study of Graves' ophthalmopathy and Graves' hyperthyroidism. Transcripts of RNA were the source for amplifying TCR beta CDR3 regions. A first-round RT-PCR used HTBI primers, followed by a second-round multiplex PCR. MiXCR, run by TCRdb on the multiplex PCR reads, gives a single entry per CDR3 protein. In the table there are 680,000 or so distinct CDR3 sequences, 20% to 25% of which are singletons. Sequenced material: peripheral blood. These receptors were taken from a woman between 18 and 29 years old with stable Graves' hyperthyroidism. Some clones in this sample may be carry-over from other donors' samples.

This chain uses TRBV20-1 with TRBJ2-3; D is unclear. Trimming left V 2 bases short and J 2 bases short, with 5 bases between. The CDR3 loop spans 12 amino acids. The germline V gene has CDR1 DFQATT and CDR2 SNEGSKA (reference sequence). Written as DNA, the CDR3 is TGCAGTGCTAGACCCTACACAGATACGCAGTATTTT. Its translation is CSARPYTDTQYF.

This clonotype was picked up many times. The chain combines TRBV14 with TRBJ1-1; the D is unclear. Germline CDR1 SGHDN, CDR2 FVKESK. Trimming cost V 2 bases and J 5 bases, with 9 bases left between them. The CDR3 length is 13 residues. The CDR3 region is CASSQKPRTEAFF. CDR3 nucleotides: TGTGCCAGCAGCCAAAAACCCAGGACTGAAGCTTTCTTT.

This chain links TRBV28 with TRBJ2-7; possibly TRBD1 for D (5 bases). Germline V gives CDR1 MDHEN, CDR2 SYDVKM. Trimming took 5 bases from V and 2 from J, leaving 13 bases between them. CDR3 length: 14 amino acids. CDR3 residues: CASSRRQPTYEQYF. The CDR3 bases are TGTGCCAGCAGTCGTCGACAGCCTACCTACGAGCAGTACTTC.

This clonotype was seen many times. This may be a read error: a much more frequent sequence differs by one nucleotide. This sequence joins TRBV15 and TRBJ2-5, with 9 bases identical to TRBD1. CDR3 length: 15 amino acids. J was trimmed by 7 bases and V by 1 base; bases with no gene match: 7. Germline CDR1 LNHNV, CDR2 YYDKDF (reference sequence). The CDR3 nucleotides are TGTGCCACCAGCAGAGTAACAGGGGGCGGAAGGACCCAGTACTTC. As protein: CATSRVTGGGRTQYF.

In its sample, this clonotype was seen many times. The chain is built from TRBV15 and TRBJ2-5; TRBD1 matches at 7 bases. The germline V gene encodes CDR1 LNHNV and CDR2 YYDKDF (reference sequence). The CDR3 runs to 15 residues. The V gene end was trimmed by 1 base and the J gene end by 7 bases; junction bases not matched to a gene: 9. The CDR3 bases are TGTGCCACCAGCAGAGGGGACAGTGATAGAGGGACCCAGTACTTC. Its protein product is CATSRGDSDRGTQYF.